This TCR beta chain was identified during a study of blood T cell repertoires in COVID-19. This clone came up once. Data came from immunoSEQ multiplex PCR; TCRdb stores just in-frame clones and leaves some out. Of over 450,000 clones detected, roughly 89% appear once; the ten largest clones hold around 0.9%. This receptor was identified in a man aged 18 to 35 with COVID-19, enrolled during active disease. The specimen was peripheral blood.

The chain's CDR3 is CASSLVVWGQYNEQFF. In nucleotides, the CDR3 is TGTGCCAGCAGCTTAGTAGTTTGGGGACAATACAATGAGCAGTTCTTC. J is TRBJ2-1 and V is TRBV7-9; D is perhaps TRBD1 (6 bases). This CDR3 region has 16 residues. The germline CDR1 and CDR2 sequences are SEHNR and FQNEAQ (reference sequence). Trimming removed 1 base at V and 4 bases at J, with 14 bases between.